Detailed here is one TCR beta chain. Antigen specificity is unknown. This entry comes from a study of graft-versus-host responses after intestinal transplantation. As for the study in general: Transplants given to recipients were multivisceral, liver-intestinal, or isolated intestinal. Every recipient underwent anti-thymocyte globulin induction, then tacrolimus and steroids for roughly 3 years.

This CDR3 contains 12 residues. CDR1 MGHRA and CDR2 YSYEKL come from the germline V gene. The V end lost 1 base, the J end lost 9 bases, and 4 bases lay between the germline ends. Broader study findings: GvH clones turned up in recipient marrow; some had shown up first in ileum or blood.

Clones were sequenced by immunoSEQ multiplex PCR, and TCRdb holds only the in-frame ones, with some missing. The sample has about 13,000 clones, about four fifths seen once. The clonotype was recovered from a human patient who received an intestinal transplant, so some T cells may come from the graft donor. Sequences were derived from PBMCs, sampled after intestinal transplantation. J is TRBJ1-6 and V is TRBV4-1; no clear D gene. The chain's CDR3 is CASSQAISPLHF. CDR3 nucleotides: TGCGCCAGCAGCCAAGCTATTTCACCCCTCCACTTT.